This TCR beta chain was sequenced during a study of CD8 T cells in Susac syndrome. V was pared by 4 bases and J by 1 base, with 13 bases between. Germline CDR1 and CDR2: MDHEN and SYDVKM. The CDR3 totals 15 residues. The authors reverse transcribed roughly 0.5 to 1 ug RNA with random hexamers. TCRdb re-called the immunoSEQ multiplex PCR reads with MiXCR, one entry per CDR3 protein. The repertoire holds approximately 300,000 distinct CDR3 sequences, around 85% seen once, with 0.2% to 0.25% in the top ten. The sample holds a few counts of this clonotype. The specimen was CD8+ T cells from PBMCs. This receptor was obtained from a human donor with multiple sclerosis. This rearrangement joins TRBV28 to TRBJ1-1; possible D gene TRBD1, 6 bases. CDR3 loop: CASSSETGQNTEAFF. In DNA, the CDR3 is TGTGCCAGCAGTTCCGAAACGGGACAGAACACTGAAGCTTTCTTT.